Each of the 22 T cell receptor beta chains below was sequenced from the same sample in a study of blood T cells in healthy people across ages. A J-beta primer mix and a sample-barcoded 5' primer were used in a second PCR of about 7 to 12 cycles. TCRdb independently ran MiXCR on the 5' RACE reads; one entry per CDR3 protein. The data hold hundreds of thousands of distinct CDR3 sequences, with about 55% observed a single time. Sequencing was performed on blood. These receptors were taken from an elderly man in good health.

The CDR3 sequence: CASSSPSGQGNRYAYF. The CDR3 nucleotides are TGCGCCAGCAGTTCCCCTTCGGGACAGGGAAACAGATACGCGTATTTT. The chain couples TRBV5-1 to TRBJ2-3; 9 positions agree with TRBD1. V shed 5 bases and J 14 bases; nucleotides not matched to a gene: 21. The CDR3 runs 16 residues. The germline gives CDR1 SGHRS, CDR2 YFSETQ.

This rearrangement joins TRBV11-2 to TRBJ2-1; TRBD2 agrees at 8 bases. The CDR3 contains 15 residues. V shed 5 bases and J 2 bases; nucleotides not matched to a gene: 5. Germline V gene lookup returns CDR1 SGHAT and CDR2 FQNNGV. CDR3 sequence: CASSHSGNTYNEQFF. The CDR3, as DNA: TGTGCCAGCAGCCATAGCGGGAACACCTACAATGAGCAGTTCTTC.

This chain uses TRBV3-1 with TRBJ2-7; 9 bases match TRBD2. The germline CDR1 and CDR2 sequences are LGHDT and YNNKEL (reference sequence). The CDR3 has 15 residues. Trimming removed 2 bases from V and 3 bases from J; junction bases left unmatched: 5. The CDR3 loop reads CASSQISGGHYEQYF. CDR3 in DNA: TGTGCCAGCAGCCAAATAAGCGGGGGGCACTACGAGCAGTACTTC.

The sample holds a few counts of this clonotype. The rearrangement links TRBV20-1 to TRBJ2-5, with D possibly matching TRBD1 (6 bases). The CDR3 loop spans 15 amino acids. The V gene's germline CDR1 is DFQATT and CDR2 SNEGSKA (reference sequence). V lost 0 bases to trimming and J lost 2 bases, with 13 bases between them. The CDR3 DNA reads TGCAGTGCTAGAGATTTCCGACAGGCGCAAGAGACCCAGTACTTC. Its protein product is CSARDFRQAQETQYF.

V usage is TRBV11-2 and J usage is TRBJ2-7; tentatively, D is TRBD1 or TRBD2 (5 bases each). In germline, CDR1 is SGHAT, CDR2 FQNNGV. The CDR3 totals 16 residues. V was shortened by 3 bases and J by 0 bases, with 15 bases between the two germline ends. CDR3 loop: CASSLTAAGSSYEQYF. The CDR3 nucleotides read TGTGCCAGCAGCTTGACTGCGGCAGGGAGCTCCTACGAGCAGTACTTC.

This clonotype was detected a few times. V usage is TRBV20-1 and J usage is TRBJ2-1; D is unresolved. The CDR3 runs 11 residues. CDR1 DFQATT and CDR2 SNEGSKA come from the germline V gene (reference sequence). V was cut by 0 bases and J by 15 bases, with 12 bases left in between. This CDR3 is CSAREPPLLFF. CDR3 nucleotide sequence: TGCAGTGCTAGAGAACCCCCCCTGTTGTTCTTC.

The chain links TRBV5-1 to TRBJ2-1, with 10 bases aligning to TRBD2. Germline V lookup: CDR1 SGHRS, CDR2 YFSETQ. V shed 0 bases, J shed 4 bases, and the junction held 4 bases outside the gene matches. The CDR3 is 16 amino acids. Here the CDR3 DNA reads TGCGCCAGCAGCTTGGACCCAGCGGGAGGGTACAATGAGCAGTTCTTC. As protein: CASSLDPAGGYNEQFF.

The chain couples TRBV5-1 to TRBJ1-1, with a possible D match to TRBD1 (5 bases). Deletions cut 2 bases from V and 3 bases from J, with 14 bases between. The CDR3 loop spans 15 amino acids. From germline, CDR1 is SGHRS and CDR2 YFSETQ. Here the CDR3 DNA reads TGCGCCAGCAGCTTAGGGGCTGGTTTGGACACTGAAGCTTTCTTT. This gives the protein CASSLGAGLDTEAFF.

CDR3 sequence (DNA): TGTGCCACCAGTGTGGGACCCCGGGTCGAGCAGTACTTC. Amino acid sequence: CATSVGPRVEQYF. The chain combines TRBV24-1 with TRBJ2-5, with D possibly called TRBD1 or TRBD2 (5 bases each). The J call may be wrong; the DNA end is better matched by TRBJ2-7. The germline gives CDR1 KGHDR, CDR2 SFDVKD. The CDR3 runs to 13 residues.

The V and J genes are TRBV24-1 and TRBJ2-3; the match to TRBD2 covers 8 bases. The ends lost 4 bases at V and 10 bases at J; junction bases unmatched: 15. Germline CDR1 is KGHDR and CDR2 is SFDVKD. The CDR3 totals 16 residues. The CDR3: CATSEATPGGTIAQYF. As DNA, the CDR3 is TGTGCCACCAGTGAAGCGACTCCGGGAGGGACCATAGCGCAGTATTTT.

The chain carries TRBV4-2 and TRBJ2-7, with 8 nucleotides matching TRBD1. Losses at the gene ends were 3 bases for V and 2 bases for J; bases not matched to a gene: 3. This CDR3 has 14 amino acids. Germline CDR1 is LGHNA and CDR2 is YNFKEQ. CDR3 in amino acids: CASSHRTGPYEQYF. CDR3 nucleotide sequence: TGTGCCAGCAGCCATCGGACAGGGCCCTACGAGCAGTACTTC.

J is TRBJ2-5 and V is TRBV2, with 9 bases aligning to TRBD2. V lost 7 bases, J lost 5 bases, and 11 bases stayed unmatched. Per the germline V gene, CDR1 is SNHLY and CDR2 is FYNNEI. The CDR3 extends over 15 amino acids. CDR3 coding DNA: TGTGCCAGCAACTCTCCCGCGGGAGGGCTCGAGACCCAGTACTTC. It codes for CASNSPAGGLETQYF. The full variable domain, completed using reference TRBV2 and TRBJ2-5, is EPEVTQTPSHQVTQMGQEVILRCVPISNHLYFYWYRQILGQKVEFLVSFYNNEISEKSEIFDDQFSVERPDGSNFTLKIRSTKLEDSAMYFCASNSPAGGLETQYFGPGTRLLVL.

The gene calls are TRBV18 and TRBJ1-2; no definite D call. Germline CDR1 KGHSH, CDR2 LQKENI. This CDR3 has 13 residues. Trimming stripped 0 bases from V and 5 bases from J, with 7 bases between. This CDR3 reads CASSPPAEYGYTF. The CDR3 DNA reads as TGTGCCAGCTCACCACCGGCAGAGTATGGCTACACCTTC.

CDR3 sequence reads: CASSPGGGFYEQYF. The CDR3 region has the DNA TGCGCCAGCAGCCCGGGGGGAGGGTTCTACGAGCAGTACTTC. The chain carries TRBV5-1 and TRBJ2-5; 7 bases agree with TRBD2. The J call may be faulty, since TRBJ2-7 better matches the DNA end. This CDR3 has 14 residues. Germline values: CDR1 SGHRS, CDR2 YFSETQ.

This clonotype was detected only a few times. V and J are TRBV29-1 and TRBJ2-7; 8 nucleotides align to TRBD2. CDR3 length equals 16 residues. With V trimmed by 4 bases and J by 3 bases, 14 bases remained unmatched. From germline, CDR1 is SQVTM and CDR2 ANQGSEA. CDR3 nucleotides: TGCAGCGTTGGGCTAGCGGGCGGGGGAGCCCTCTACGAGCAGTACTTC. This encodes CSVGLAGGGALYEQYF.

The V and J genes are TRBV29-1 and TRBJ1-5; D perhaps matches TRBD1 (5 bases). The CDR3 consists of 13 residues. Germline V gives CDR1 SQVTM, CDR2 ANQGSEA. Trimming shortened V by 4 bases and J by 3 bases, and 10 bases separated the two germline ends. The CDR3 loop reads CSVAGTLNQPQHF. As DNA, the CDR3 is TGCAGCGTTGCCGGGACCCTCAATCAGCCCCAGCATTTT.

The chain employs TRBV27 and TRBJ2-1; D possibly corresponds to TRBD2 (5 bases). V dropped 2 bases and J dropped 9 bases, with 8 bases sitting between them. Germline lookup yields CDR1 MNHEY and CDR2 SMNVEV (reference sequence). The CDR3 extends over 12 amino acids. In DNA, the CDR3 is TGTGCCAGCAGTTTAATCCGGGGTGAGCAGTTCTTC. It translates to CASSLIRGEQFF.

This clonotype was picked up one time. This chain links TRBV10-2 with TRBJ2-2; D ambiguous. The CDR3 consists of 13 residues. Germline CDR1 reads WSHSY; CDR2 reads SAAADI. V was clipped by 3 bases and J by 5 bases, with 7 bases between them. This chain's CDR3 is CASSDLGTGELFF. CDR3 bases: TGCGCCAGCAGTGATCTAGGGACCGGGGAGCTGTTTTTT.

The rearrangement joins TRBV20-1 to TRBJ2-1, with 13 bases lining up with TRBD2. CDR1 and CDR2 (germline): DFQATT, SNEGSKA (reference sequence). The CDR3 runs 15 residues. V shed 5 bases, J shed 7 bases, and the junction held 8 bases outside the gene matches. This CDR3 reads CSAGLAGVSGNEQFF. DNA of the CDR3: TGCAGTGCTGGACTAGCGGGAGTCTCGGGGAATGAGCAGTTCTTC.

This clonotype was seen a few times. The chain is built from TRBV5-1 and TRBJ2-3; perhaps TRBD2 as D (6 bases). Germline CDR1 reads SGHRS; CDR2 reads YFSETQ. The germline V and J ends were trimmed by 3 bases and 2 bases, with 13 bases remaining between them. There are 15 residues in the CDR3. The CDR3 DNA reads TGCGCCAGCAGCTCGGCGGGGAGCCTCACAGATACGCAGTATTTT. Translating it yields CASSSAGSLTDTQYF.

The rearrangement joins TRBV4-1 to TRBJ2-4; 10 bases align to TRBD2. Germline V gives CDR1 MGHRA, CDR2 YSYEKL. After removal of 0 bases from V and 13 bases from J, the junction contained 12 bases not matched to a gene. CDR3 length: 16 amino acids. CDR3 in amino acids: CASSQDSSGRSRGQYF. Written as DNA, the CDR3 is TGCGCCAGCAGCCAAGATAGTAGCGGGAGGTCGAGAGGGCAGTACTTC.

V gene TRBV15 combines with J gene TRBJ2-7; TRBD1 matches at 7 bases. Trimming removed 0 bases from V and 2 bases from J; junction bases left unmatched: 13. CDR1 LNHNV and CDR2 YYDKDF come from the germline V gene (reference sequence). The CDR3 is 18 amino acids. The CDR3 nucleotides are TGTGCCACCAGCAGAGATCCGAATACAGGGGCTAGTACCTACGAGCAGTACTTC. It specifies CATSRDPNTGASTYEQYF.